This section outlines one T cell receptor (beta chain) sequence together with its context. The sample originates from a study of spatial heterogeneity in lung cancer. The sample's time point: sample taken at primary tumor resection. TCRdb fed the 5' RACE reads into MiXCR, producing one record per CDR3 protein. The data show about 92,000 distinct CDR3 sequences, about 12% seen once. The germline gives CDR1 SGHVS, CDR2 FQNEAQ. The germline V and J ends were trimmed by 5 bases and 7 bases, with 15 bases remaining between them. This CDR3 contains 13 residues. The chain uses TRBV7-8 and TRBJ2-7; D is undetermined. The sequencing used PBMCs, collected at surgery. This TCR was recovered from a male donor with early-stage non-small cell lung cancer. This CDR3 reads CASSRSSFGEQYF. The CDR3 coding sequence is TGTGCCAGCAGCCGCTCATCTTTCGGGGAGCAGTACTTC.